This record covers a single T cell receptor beta chain. Its cognate antigen has yet to be identified. The record has no base qualities; no much larger clone is one base away. This entry is derived from a study of T cell changes during pregnancy in multiple sclerosis (dated by TCRdb to about 2019). Turning to the overall study: Changes in the T cell repertoire over the course of pregnancy were examined in this study in women with multiple sclerosis.

Libraries came from the immunoSEQ multiplex PCR assay. TCRdb mirrors the immuneACCESS table, restricted to in-frame sequences. Some clones are absent from its copies; in checked studies, under half trace to an unresolved V gene, and the reason for the others is unknown. This sample gives 25,000 to 40,000 clones in total; 80% to 90% of them show up just once. Of the sample, 8.5% to 14% is held by the ten largest clones. The TCR was taken from a female donor with multiple sclerosis, enrolled in a pregnancy study. Here the sequenced sample was CD8+ T cells from peripheral blood mononuclear cells, taken in the third trimester of pregnancy.

The base sequence is TGTGCCAGCAGCGCAAGGGAAGGGGAGGCCACTAATGAAAAACTGTTTTTT. It translates to CASSAREGEATNEKLFF. The chain couples TRBV9 to TRBJ1-4; TRBD1 could be the D gene, as 5 bases match. V is reduced by 3 bases and J by 2 bases, leaving a spacing of 17 bases between them. From a lookup of the germline V gene, CDR1 and CDR2 are SGDLS and YYNGEE. Including the terminal cysteine and phenylalanine, the CDR3 comprises 17 residues. Only CDR3 DNA is held: 51 bases, read in frame from base 1. The CDR3, completed at both ends by the reference TRBV9 and TRBJ1-4 genes, gives the full variable domain DSGVTQTPKHLITATGQRVTLRCSPRSGDLSVYWYQQSLDQGLQFLIQYYNGEERAKGNILERFSAQQFPDLHSELNLSSLELGDSALYFCASSAREGEATNEKLFFGSGTQLSVL.